The rows below give T cell receptor beta chains drawn from one sample of a study of blood T cell repertoires in COVID-19. Some clones are missing from TCRdb's copy, which holds only in-frame ones; the method was immunoSEQ multiplex PCR. This table holds 100,000 to 150,000 clones, 90% found once. The sample taken for sequencing was peripheral blood. These receptors were collected from a man aged 50 to 60 with active COVID-19. Both conserved end residues are part of each CDR3. D genes are given only for firm matches. Not all rows give a size; the values are once, few, many and, for expanded clones, a class.

TRBV4-2	TRBJ1-6	NA	NA	TGTGCCAGCAGCCAAGATATGGGAGGGTTCAGTTCACCCCTCCACTTT	CASSQDMGGFSSPLHF
TRBV7-9	TRBJ2-5	NA	TRBD2	TGTGCCAGCAGCTCCCCCGGGACTAGCGGGAGAGAGACCCAGTACTTC	CASSSPGTSGRETQYF
TRBV24-1	TRBJ1-5	NA	TRBD1	TGTGCCACCAGTGACACAGGGGAGGATCAGCCCCAGCATTTT	CATSDTGEDQPQHF
TRBV9	TRBJ2-1	NA	TRBD2	TGTGCCAGCAGCGTAGGTCCTAGCGGGAATTCCTACAATGAGCAGTTCTTC	CASSVGPSGNSYNEQFF
TRBV5-1	TRBJ1-2	NA	NA	TGCGCCAGCAGCCCTGGGGGCAGTAACTATGGCTACACCTTC	CASSPGGSNYGYTF
TRBV5-1	TRBJ2-5	NA	TRBD2	TGCGCCAGCAGCTTGGAGAGCGGGGCAACCCAGTACTTC	CASSLESGATQYF
TRBV12-3/TRBV12-4	TRBJ1-6	NA	TRBD1	TGTGCCAGCCGGGACAGGGGTAATTCACCCCTCCACTTT	CASRDRGNSPLHF
TRBV18	TRBJ1-3	NA	NA	TGTGCCAGCTCACCTGGCAGAAACTCTGGAAACACCATATATTTT	CASSPGRNSGNTIYF
TRBV5-4	TRBJ2-1	NA	TRBD1	TGTGCCAGCAGCTCTGAACCGGGACAGGCCTACAATGAGCAGTTCTTC	CASSSEPGQAYNEQFF
TRBV29-1	TRBJ2-1	once	TRBD2	TGCAGCGTTGAAGCTCTGGGACTAGCCAGGAATGAGCAGTTCTTC	CSVEALGLARNEQFF
TRBV18	TRBJ1-6	NA	NA	TGTGCCAGCTCACCGGACGGGGGAGGTTCACCCCTCCACTTT	CASSPDGGGSPLHF
TRBV7-9	TRBJ2-3	NA	NA	TGTGCCAGCAGCTTAGGACAGAGTTTCACAGATACGCAGTATTTT	CASSLGQSFTDTQYF
TRBV13	TRBJ2-5	NA	TRBD2	TGTGCCAGCAGCTTAGTGGGGCTAGCGGGAGGCCCCTCCCGGGCTGAGACCCAGTACTTC	CASSLVGLAGGPSRAETQYF
TRBV28	TRBJ2-1	NA	TRBD2	TGTGCCAGCCTTACTAGCGGGAGTCTCGCCCGAGCCTACAATGAGCAGTTCTTC	CASLTSGSLARAYNEQFF
TRBV9	TRBJ1-3	NA	NA	TGTGCCAGCAGCCCCGCACCCACCGGGGTCTCTGGAAACACCATATATTTT	CASSPAPTGVSGNTIYF
TRBV6-1	TRBJ2-1	NA	NA	TGTGCCAGCAGTGTGGGGGGGGGACATAATTACAATGAGCAGTTCTTC	CASSVGGGHNYNEQFF
TRBV7-2	TRBJ1-4	NA	NA	TGTGCCAGCAGCTTGTACGGGGGGAGTGAAAAACTGTTTTTT	CASSLYGGSEKLFF
TRBV5-6	TRBJ1-5	NA	NA	TGTGCCAGCAGCCGGAGAGAAGTCAGCAATCAGCCCCAGCATTTT	CASSRREVSNQPQHF
TRBV19	TRBJ1-5	NA	TRBD1	TGTGCCAGTAGTTTGGACAGGTGGTTGAATCAGCCCCAGCATTTT	CASSLDRWLNQPQHF
TRBV3-1/TRBV3-2	TRBJ2-7	NA	NA	TGTGCCAGCAGCCAAGGAGAGGGCTCCCCTTACGAGCAGTACTTC	CASSQGEGSPYEQYF
TRBV5-6	TRBJ2-5	once	TRBD1	TGTGCCAGCAGCGCGGACAGGACGGGAACCCAGTACTTC	CASSADRTGTQYF
TRBV27	TRBJ1-5	NA	TRBD1	TGTGCCAGCAGTTCACTACAGGGGGCAAGAAATCAGCCCCAGCATTTT	CASSSLQGARNQPQHF
TRBV19	TRBJ2-2	NA	NA	TGTGCCAGTAGTTCCCGTCCCTGGGCCCAGCGGAGCCAGAACACCGGGGAGCTGTTTTTT	CASSSRPWAQRSQNTGELFF
TRBV4-1	TRBJ1-4	NA	NA	TGCGCCAGCAGCCAAGAGGGAGGGGGAAGGAAACTGTTTTTT	CASSQEGGGRKLFF
TRBV7-9	TRBJ2-2	NA	TRBD1	TGTGCCAGCAGCCTCCGGACAGGATTGAACACCGGGGAGCTGTTTTTT	CASSLRTGLNTGELFF
TRBV5-1	TRBJ1-5	NA	NA	TGCGCCAGCAGCTTGGAGGGGACTGGGCAGCCCCAGCATTTT	CASSLEGTGQPQHF
TRBV2	TRBJ1-5	NA	NA	TGTGCCAGTCGTCAAGGGGACATCTCAGGTCAGCCCCAGCATTTT	CASRQGDISGQPQHF
TRBV11-3	TRBJ2-1	NA	TRBD2	TGTGCCAGCAGCCCGGGGGTGGAGCGGGAGGGCTTTAATGAGCAGTTCTTC	CASSPGVEREGFNEQFF
TRBV21-1	TRBJ1-1	NA	NA	TGTGCCAGCAGGTTGGTCTCGGGGAGGTGGACTGAAGCTTTCTTT	CASRLVSGRWTEAFF
TRBV5-1	TRBJ1-3	few	NA	TGCGCCAGCAGTGGGGGGGCATCAGGAAACACCATATATTTT	CASSGGASGNTIYF
TRBV7-2	TRBJ1-1	NA	NA	TGTGCCAGCAGCTTAGCGCTTGTGTCCATTAGGAACACTGAAGCTTTCTTT	CASSLALVSIRNTEAFF
TRBV7-2	TRBJ2-1	NA	TRBD1	TGTGCCAGCAGCCCCGGGACAGGGGTTTACAATGAGCAGTTCTTC	CASSPGTGVYNEQFF
TRBV5-1	TRBJ2-5	NA	NA	TGCGCCAGCAGCTTGGAGGTCGGAGGGCCTATCGAGACCCAGTACTTC	CASSLEVGGPIETQYF
TRBV24-1	TRBJ2-3	NA	NA	TGTGCCACCAGTGCGGGACACTTTAGCACAGATACGCAGTATTTT	CATSAGHFSTDTQYF
TRBV5-4	TRBJ2-1	NA	TRBD1	TGTGCCAGCAGCTTGGTAGACAGGGCTGGGCGGGATGAGCAGTTCTTC	CASSLVDRAGRDEQFF
TRBV4-2	TRBJ2-3	NA	NA	TGTGCCAGCAGCCCAGGACTGGCCGGCACAGATACGCAGTATTTT	CASSPGLAGTDTQYF
TRBV7-8	TRBJ2-3	NA	NA	TGTGCCAGCAGCTCTTTTTGGGGAGGCCCGATATCGGGGATTCAAGATACGCAGTATTTT	CASSSFWGGPISGIQDTQYF
TRBV9	TRBJ2-4	NA	TRBD1	TGTGCCAGCAGCGTAGAGGGACAGGGTAACATTCAGTACTTC	CASSVEGQGNIQYF
TRBV11-2	TRBJ2-5	NA	NA	TGTGCCAGCAGCGATACAGGGAAGGGAGAGACCCAGTACTTC	CASSDTGKGETQYF